Listed below are T cell receptor beta chains from one sample, sequenced in a study of neurological immune-mediated disorders. From the 5' RACE reads, TCRdb called clonotypes with MiXCR, one entry per CDR3 protein. The top ten clones hold just over 5.5% of a sample with 46,000 or so distinct CDR3 sequences, just under 4.5% of them seen once. Sequencing used PBMCs. These TCRs come from a woman aged 55 to 70 with multiple sclerosis. The CDR3 runs from the conserved cysteine through the conserved F or W. D genes are given only for firm matches. Expanded clones are given a class, and other clones once, few, many or no size at all.

abundance	v_gene	d_gene	j_gene	CDR3nt	CDR3aa
many	TRBV20-1	NA	TRBJ1-3	TGCAGTGCCTCGGACGGTGCCTCTGGAAACACCATATATTTT	CSASDGASGNTIYF
many	TRBV12-3/TRBV12-4	NA	TRBJ2-1	TGTGCCGGTGGGCTATCCTACAATGAGCAGTTCTTC	CAGGLSYNEQFF
many	TRBV5-1	NA	TRBJ1-2	TGCGCCAGCAGCTTCGGGGTGTCTGACTATGGCTACACCTTC	CASSFGVSDYGYTF
NA	TRBV2	NA	TRBJ2-3	TGTGCCAGGGCCCGGGGGTCTCCGGATACGCAGTATTTT	CARARGSPDTQYF
many	TRBV5-6	NA	TRBJ2-5	TGTGCCAGCAGCGACCAGGGGAAGGCCCAAGAGACCCAGTACTTC	CASSDQGKAQETQYF
few	TRBV7-2	NA	TRBJ1-2	TGTGCCAGCAGCACGACGCCCCATTATGGCTACACCTTC	CASSTTPHYGYTF
few	TRBV7-2	NA	TRBJ2-1	TGTGCCAGCAGCTTAGAGGGTCCGAACCCGTTCTTC	CASSLEGPNPFF
few	TRBV3-1	TRBD1	TRBJ1-2	TGTGCCAGCAGCCTACGGACAGGAGGTAACTATGGCTACACCTTC	CASSLRTGGNYGYTF
many	TRBV7-3	TRBD2	TRBJ2-3	TGTGCCAGCAGCCCGACTAGCGGGGCAACAGATACGCAGTATTTT	CASSPTSGATDTQYF
many	TRBV24-1	NA	TRBJ2-2	TGTGCCACCAGGGACAGCACGAACACCGGGGAGCTGTTTTTT	CATRDSTNTGELFF
many	TRBV5-1	NA	TRBJ2-1	TGCGCCAGCAGCTTGGTCCCCGGGGGTGAGCAGTTCTTC	CASSLVPGGEQFF
many	TRBV20-1	NA	TRBJ1-1	TGCAGTGCTTCAGGGCGGATGAACACTGAAGCTTTCTTT	CSASGRMNTEAFF